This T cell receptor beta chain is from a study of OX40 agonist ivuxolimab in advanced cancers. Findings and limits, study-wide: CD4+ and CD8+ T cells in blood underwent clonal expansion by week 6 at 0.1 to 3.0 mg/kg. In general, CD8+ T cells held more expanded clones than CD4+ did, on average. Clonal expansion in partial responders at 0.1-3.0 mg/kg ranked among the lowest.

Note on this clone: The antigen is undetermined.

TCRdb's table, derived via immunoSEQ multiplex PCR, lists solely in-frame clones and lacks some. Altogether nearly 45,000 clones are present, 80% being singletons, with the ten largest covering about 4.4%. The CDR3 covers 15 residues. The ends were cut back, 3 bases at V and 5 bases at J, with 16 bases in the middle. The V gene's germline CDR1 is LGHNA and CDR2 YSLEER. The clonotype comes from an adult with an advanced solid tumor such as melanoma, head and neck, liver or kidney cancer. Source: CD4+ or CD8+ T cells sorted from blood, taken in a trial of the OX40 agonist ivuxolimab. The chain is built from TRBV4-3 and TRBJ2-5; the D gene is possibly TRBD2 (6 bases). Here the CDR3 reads CASSQGTLRTETQYF. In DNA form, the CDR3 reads TGCGCCAGCAGCCAGGGGACTCTTCGCACGGAGACCCAGTACTTC.